One and the same sample provided the 22 T cell receptor beta chains below, sequenced in a study of regulatory T cells in long-lasting Graves disease. As to time point: newly diagnosed GD, antithyroid drugs for less than 3 months. RNA from PBMCs was the source of the TCR library. Researchers made TCR beta libraries by using iRepertoire HTBI primers and running Arm-PCR on CDR3 regions. A single record per CDR3 protein comes from TCRdb applying MiXCR to the multiplex PCR reads. There are approximately 470,000 distinct CDR3 sequences in the sample; about a sixth occur only once, and more than 9% lies in the top ten. This sample was also put to use in a study of T cells in Graves' hyperthyroidism and ophthalmopathy.

Sequencing used peripheral blood mononuclear cells (PBMCs), obtained at new diagnosis, from a patient treated with antithyroid drugs. Source of these receptors: a man aged 35 to 55 with Graves disease.

This clonotype was found many times. The J gene is TRBJ2-2, the V gene TRBV11-2; D is undetermined. This CDR3 contains 13 residues. Germline V CDR1 and CDR2: SGHAT, FQNNGV. The germline V and J ends were trimmed by 2 bases and 1 base, with 2 bases remaining between them. CDR3 bases: TGTGCCAGCAGCTTACAGAACACCGGGGAGCTGTTTTTT. It encodes CASSLQNTGELFF.

This clonotype was counted between two and nine times. The rearrangement uses TRBV5-1 and TRBJ2-3, with D perhaps matching TRBD2 (7 bases). V was clipped by 4 bases and J by 2 bases, with 11 bases between them. Germline values: CDR1 SGHRS, CDR2 YFSETQ. The CDR3 consists of 14 residues. The CDR3 region is CASSTGGYTDTQYF. CDR3 bases: TGCGCCAGCAGCACGGGGGGCTACACAGATACGCAGTATTTT.

This clonotype was recorded many times. The V gene is TRBV6-1, the J gene TRBJ2-3; D possibly uses TRBD1 or TRBD2 (8 bases each). Between the trimmed V and J ends, which lost 4 bases and 1 base, there was a span of 15 bases. Germline V gene sequence: CDR1 MNHNS, CDR2 SASEGT. The CDR3 length is 16 residues. CDR3 loop: CASSGDRGLGTDTQYF. The CDR3 DNA is TGTGCCAGCAGTGGTGACAGGGGACTAGGCACAGATACGCAGTATTTT.

This clonotype was seen more than once but under ten times. The chain recombines TRBV12-5 with TRBJ1-5; possible D gene TRBD1, 5 bases. CDR3 length equals 16 residues. Between the trimmed V and J ends, which lost 6 bases and 2 bases, there was a span of 17 bases. Germline V lookup: CDR1 LGHNT, CDR2 FRNRAP. The CDR3 DNA follows: TGTGCTAGTGGCACCGGGACCCTCGGGGGCAATCAGCCCCAGCATTTT. Its protein is CASGTGTLGGNQPQHF.

Concerning this clonotype: With a far larger clone one base away, a read error is the likely cause. The gene calls are TRBV3-1 and TRBJ2-1, with 10 bases aligning to TRBD2. The J call is in doubt because the DNA end fits TRBJ2-3 better. CDR1 is LGHDT and CDR2 is YNNKEL in the germline V gene (reference sequence). CDR3 length equals 17 residues. CDR3 loop: CASSPPLASGSWDAQYF. Written as DNA, the CDR3 is TGTGCCAGCAGCCCCCCTCTGGCTAGCGGGAGTTGGGATGCGCAGTATTTT.

The chain recombines TRBV7-9 with TRBJ2-1, with 7 nucleotides matching TRBD2. CDR1 and CDR2 (germline): SEHNR, FQNEAQ (reference sequence). CDR3 length: 13 residues. Trimming cost V 1 base and J 8 bases; bases outside gene matches: 2. In DNA form, the CDR3 reads TGTGCCAGCAGCTTAGTAACTAGCGATGAGCAGTTCTTC. Protein sequence: CASSLVTSDEQFF.

Ten or more counts support this clonotype. The chain has TRBV12-3 or TRBV12-4 and TRBJ2-6, with 7 bases lining up with TRBD2. V trimming: 5 bases; J trimming: 2 bases; junction bases outside the gene matches: 6. This CDR3 is 16 amino acids long. In DNA form, the CDR3 reads TGTGCCAGCAGTCGAGCAGGGACTACTGGGGCCAACGTCCTGACTTTC. As protein: CASSRAGTTGANVLTF.

This clonotype appeared a few times. The chain couples TRBV30 to TRBJ1-5; the D is unclear. CDR3 length: 13 amino acids. Germline values: CDR1 GTSNPN, CDR2 SVGIG (reference sequence). V was shortened by 4 bases and J by 6 bases, with 13 bases between the two germline ends. The CDR3 sequence: CAWINQHGQPQHF. CDR3 DNA: TGTGCCTGGATTAACCAGCATGGTCAGCCCCAGCATTTT.

About this clonotype itself: Compared with germline, one end of the junction differs, possibly owing to a read error. CDR3 coding DNA: TGTGCCAGCAGTTCGGGACAGTACATTCAGTACTTC. Amino acids: CASSSGQYIQYF. The gene calls are TRBV24-1 and TRBJ2-4; TRBD1 matches at 7 bases. The CDR3 has 12 amino acids. Per the germline V gene, CDR1 is KGHDR and CDR2 is SFDVKD.

This clonotype was observed many times. The chain has TRBV29-1 and TRBJ2-7, with unresolved D. Looked up from germline, CDR1 is SQVTM and CDR2 is ANQGSEA. V was clipped by 3 bases and J by 5 bases, with 17 bases between them. The CDR3 has 14 amino acids. For the CDR3, the DNA is TGCAGCGTTGAGGGATGGGGTGGTGCTGACGAGCAGTACTTC. Translation gives CSVEGWGGADEQYF.

There are many counts of this clonotype. The V call is TRBV3-1, the J call TRBJ1-6, with D maybe TRBD1 (6 bases). The CDR3 runs 16 residues. Germline V gives CDR1 LGHDT, CDR2 YNNKEL (reference sequence). V was pared by 5 bases and J by 7 bases, with 18 bases between. CDR3 DNA: TGTGCCAGCAGCGCCTATCAGGGGCTGAACAATTCACCCCTCCACTTT. It yields the protein CASSAYQGLNNSPLHF.

This chain joins TRBV5-1 and TRBJ2-1; 8 bases align to TRBD2. With V trimmed by 4 bases and J by 7 bases, 7 bases remained unmatched. This CDR3 has 14 amino acids. Per germline, CDR1 SGHRS and CDR2 YFSETQ. This CDR3 reads CASSRGGTRNEQFF. Here the CDR3 DNA reads TGCGCCAGCAGCCGGGGGGGGACCCGAAATGAGCAGTTCTTC.

This clonotype was detected ten times or more. The V call is TRBV20-1, the J call TRBJ1-5, with 8 positions matching TRBD1. Trimming took 5 bases from V and 4 from J; bases not matched to a gene: 1. Germline V gene lookup returns CDR1 DFQATT and CDR2 SNEGSKA (reference sequence). There are 12 residues in the CDR3. This chain's CDR3 is CSADRGNQPQHF. As DNA, the CDR3 is TGCAGTGCTGACAGGGGAAATCAGCCCCAGCATTTT.

V gene TRBV20-1 combines with J gene TRBJ1-2; 8 bases align to TRBD1. The CDR3 is 14 residues long. Germline values: CDR1 DFQATT, CDR2 SNEGSKA (reference sequence). The junction had 4 bases not matched to a gene; V was cut back by 1 base and J by 3 bases. This CDR3 reads CSARARGLDYGYTF. The CDR3 DNA sequence: TGCAGTGCTAGAGCCAGGGGGCTGGACTATGGCTACACCTTC.

The CDR3 sequence: CASTTRPFDSADTQYF. CDR3 nucleotides: TGTGCCAGCACCACCCGACCCTTTGATAGCGCAGATACGCAGTATTTT. The chain recombines TRBV6-2 or TRBV6-3 with TRBJ2-3; D perhaps matches TRBD2 (5 bases). In germline, CDR1 is MNHEY, CDR2 SVGEGT. The CDR3 is made up of 16 amino acids. Trimming removed 7 bases from V and 4 bases from J, with 21 bases in between.

A remark on this clonotype: A read error may explain this, as a much larger clone is one base away. The chain combines TRBV7-2 with TRBJ2-1; no firm D call. Germline-derived CDR1 and CDR2 are SGHTA and FQGNSA. The CDR3 has 18 amino acids. The CDR3 loop is CASSLIGWSNPRNNEQSF. The CDR3 DNA follows: TGTGCCAGCAGCTTAATCGGGTGGAGTAATCCACGGAACAATGAGCAGTCCTTC.

This sequence joins TRBV7-3 and TRBJ2-1, with 8 bases aligning to TRBD1. J gave up 8 bases and V 1 base, and 10 bases lay outside the gene matches. The germline gives CDR1 SGHTA, CDR2 FQGTGA. The CDR3 has 16 residues. This chain's CDR3 is CASSLKRTGILDEQFF. CDR3 nucleotides: TGTGCCAGCAGCTTAAAGCGGACAGGGATCTTAGATGAGCAGTTCTTC.

Comment on this clonotype: This clone may be a read error of a much larger clone one base away. Likely a read error: the CDR3 ends without its conserved phenylalanine or tryptophan. V gene TRBV12-3 or TRBV12-4 combines with J gene TRBJ2-7, with TRBD1 identical over 9 bases. V lost 6 bases and J lost 3; bases outside the gene matches: 3. The CDR3 is made up of 13 amino acids. The CDR3 sequence is CASRSGQGYEQYL. The DNA of the CDR3 is TGTGCCAGCAGGTCGGGACAGGGCTACGAGCAGTACCTC.

In this sample, this clonotype turned up many times. The chain carries TRBV6-1 and TRBJ2-5, with 8 bases that match TRBD2. With V trimmed by 11 bases and J by 4 bases, 12 bases remained unmatched. The CDR3 spans 14 residues. Germline V gene lookup returns CDR1 MNHNS and CDR2 SASEGT. CDR3 DNA: TGTGCCGTCCTAGCGGGCAGAGGAAGAGAGACCCAGTACTTC. Encoded protein: CAVLAGRGRETQYF.

This clonotype was observed many times. The J gene is TRBJ1-6, the V gene TRBV2; D may be TRBD1 (5 bases). V lost 3 bases and J lost 9, with 12 bases in between. CDR1 is SNHLY, CDR2 FYNNEI, per germline. The CDR3 has 14 amino acids. CDR3 nucleotide sequence: TGTGCCAGCAGTGACAAGGGGCTGGTTTCACCCCTCCACTTT. Translating gives CASSDKGLVSPLHF. Looking up the rest from reference TRBV2 and TRBJ1-6 gives the full variable domain: EPEVTQTPSHQVTQMGQEVILRCVPISNHLYFYWYRQILGQKVEFLVSFYNNEISEKSEIFDDQFSVERPDGSNFTLKIRSTKLEDSAMYFCASSDKGLVSPLHFGNGTRLTVT.

This clonotype was observed at least ten times. The V call is TRBV28, the J call TRBJ2-5; D might be TRBD2 (6 bases). The CDR3 is 14 residues long. Trimming stripped 3 bases from V and 4 bases from J, with 12 bases between. Germline CDR1 MDHEN, CDR2 SYDVKM. This chain's CDR3 is CASSFAGSGETQYF. CDR3 nucleotides: TGTGCCAGCAGTTTTGCGGGGTCGGGAGAGACCCAGTACTTC.

On this clonotype itself: Since a much larger clone is just one base distant, this may be a read error. This chain links TRBV10-3 with TRBJ2-1; 16 nucleotides align to TRBD2. The J segment lost 5 bases and the V segment lost 7 bases, leaving 11 bases of the junction unmatched. Germline-derived CDR1 and CDR2 are ENHRY and SYGVKD. The CDR3 sequence is 18 residues long. Here the CDR3 DNA reads TGTGCCATCATGGGACTAGCGGGAGGGAGGGAGACCCACAATGAGCAGTTCTTC. Protein sequence: CAIMGLAGGRETHNEQFF.